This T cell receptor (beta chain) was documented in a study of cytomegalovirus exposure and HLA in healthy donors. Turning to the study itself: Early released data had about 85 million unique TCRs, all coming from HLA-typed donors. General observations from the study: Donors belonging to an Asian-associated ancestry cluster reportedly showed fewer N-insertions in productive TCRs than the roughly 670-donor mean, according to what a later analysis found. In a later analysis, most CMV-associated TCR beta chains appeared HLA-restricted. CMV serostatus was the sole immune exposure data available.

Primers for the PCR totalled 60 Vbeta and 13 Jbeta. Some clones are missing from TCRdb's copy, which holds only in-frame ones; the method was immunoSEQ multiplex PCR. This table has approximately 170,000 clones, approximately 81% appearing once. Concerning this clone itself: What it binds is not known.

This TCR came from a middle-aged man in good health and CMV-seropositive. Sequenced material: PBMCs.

For the CDR3, the DNA is TGTGCCAGCAGCGGACAGCTACTGAACACCGGGGAGCTGTTTTTT. Amino acid sequence: CASSGQLLNTGELFF. The chain employs TRBV2 and TRBJ2-2, with TRBD1 as a possible D gene (6 bases). The germline V gene encodes CDR1 SNHLY and CDR2 FYNNEI. The CDR3 extends over 15 amino acids. The V end lost 6 bases, the J end lost 1 base, and 12 bases lay between the germline ends.